The 13 T cell receptor beta chains reported below all come from one sample, sequenced in a study of human T cells and chemical hapten exposure. TCRdb analysed the RACE reads with MiXCR anew, one entry per CDR3 protein. In the table there are 95,000 to 150,000 distinct CDR3 sequences, about 14% of which are singletons. Time point indicated: pre-sensitization, week 0. Documented treatment: therapeutic diphenylcyclopropenone sensitization with weekly scalp DPC. The specimen was whole blood, collected in connection with sensitization to the hapten diphenylcyclopropenone (DPC). The receptor source for this set is a young woman with alopecia areata. Some clones in this sample may be carry-over from other donors' samples.

This clonotype was picked up a small number of times. This rearrangement joins TRBV20-1 to TRBJ2-3; 8 bases align to TRBD2. Germline V gene lookup returns CDR1 DFQATT and CDR2 SNEGSKA (reference sequence). J was trimmed by 1 base and V by 6 bases; bases with no gene match: 9. This CDR3 region has 15 residues. The chain's CDR3 is CSAANGGGGTDTQYF. For the CDR3, the DNA is TGCAGTGCCGCGAACGGGGGGGGCGGCACAGATACGCAGTATTTT.

This clonotype was counted ten times or more. The chain uses TRBV28 and TRBJ2-6; D gene uncertain. V was pared by 6 bases and J by 1 base, with 7 bases between. This CDR3 comprises 14 residues. Germline V gene sequence: CDR1 MDHEN, CDR2 SYDVKM. This CDR3 is CASSRPSGANVLTF. CDR3 DNA sequence: TGTGCCAGCAGCCGCCCATCTGGGGCCAACGTCCTGACTTTC. Variable domain in full (rest from reference TRBV28 and TRBJ2-6): DVKVTQSSRYLVKRTGEKVFLECVQDMDHENMFWYRQDPGLGLRLIYFSYDVKMKEKGDIPEGYSVSREKKERFSLILESASTNQTSMYLCASSRPSGANVLTFGAGSRLTVL.

This clonotype was detected many times. The chain combines TRBV12-3 or TRBV12-4 with TRBJ2-5, with 9 nucleotides matching TRBD2. This CDR3 spans 16 amino acids. Trimming took 5 bases from V and 10 from J; bases not matched to a gene: 17. The CDR3 bases are TGTGCCAGCAGTAGGGCTAGCGGGGCTCAGGTCGGGGGCCAGTACTTC. Protein product: CASSRASGAQVGGQYF.

The table lists this clonotype with many counts. The CDR3 protein is CASSLEGETQYF. CDR3 sequence (DNA): TGTGCCAGCAGTTTAGAGGGAGAGACCCAGTACTTC. V is TRBV12-3 or TRBV12-4 and J is TRBJ2-5; no definite D call. This CDR3 spans 12 amino acids. V lost 1 base and J 4 bases, leaving 4 bases between the germline ends.

This chain joins TRBV24-1 and TRBJ2-1; 8 bases align to TRBD2. This CDR3 comprises 17 residues. J gave up 4 bases and V 4 bases, and 11 bases lay outside the gene matches. Germline CDR1 and CDR2: KGHDR and SFDVKD. The chain's CDR3 is CATSDSAGLAGYNEQFF. CDR3 in DNA: TGTGCCACCAGTGACTCCGCTGGATTAGCGGGGTACAATGAGCAGTTCTTC.

This clonotype was seen ten or more times. CDR3 nucleotide sequence: TGTGCCAGCAGCTTAAGACGGGATTCACCCCTCCACTTT. It codes for CASSLRRDSPLHF. The chain employs TRBV7-3 and TRBJ1-6; no firm D call. The germline V gene encodes CDR1 SGHTA and CDR2 FQGTGA. CDR3 size: 13 residues. Trimming pared 1 base from V and 8 bases from J, leaving 6 bases between.

This clonotype was seen many times. This chain connects TRBV5-1 to TRBJ2-1, with 8 bases aligning to TRBD1. Germline V gives CDR1 SGHRS, CDR2 YFSETQ. V shed 0 bases and J 7 bases; nucleotides not matched to a gene: 9. This CDR3 spans 16 amino acids. The CDR3 nucleotides are TGCGCCAGCAGCTTGGCCCGCCGGGACAGGACGAATGAGCAGTTCTTC. Its translation is CASSLARRDRTNEQFF.

The rearrangement links TRBV11-2 to TRBJ2-2; 14 positions match TRBD2. V was clipped by 2 bases and J by 1 base; unmatched bases: 15. The CDR3 consists of 22 residues. Looked up from germline, CDR1 is SGHAT and CDR2 is FQNNGV. The CDR3 protein is CASSLPNQGLAGALWNTGELFF. The CDR3 region has the DNA TGTGCCAGCAGCTTACCCAATCAGGGACTAGCGGGGGCCCTTTGGAACACCGGGGAGCTGTTTTTT.

This rearrangement joins TRBV5-4 to TRBJ2-1; 7 nucleotides match TRBD1. Unmatched junction bases numbered 15, after V lost 3 bases and J lost 6 bases. The CDR3 spans 17 residues. The germline V gene has CDR1 SGHNT and CDR2 YYREEE (reference sequence). The CDR3 DNA sequence: TGTGCCAGCAGCTCGGGACAGACGGGTTTTTCCCTCAATGAGCAGTTCTTC. Translating it yields CASSSGQTGFSLNEQFF.

This rearrangement joins TRBV7-9 to TRBJ1-1, with D unclear. V was trimmed by 5 bases and J by 4 bases, leaving 14 bases between them. The CDR3 is 14 amino acids. CDR1 is SEHNR and CDR2 is FQNEAQ in the germline V gene (reference sequence). The CDR3 DNA follows: TGTGCCAGCAGCCCCAGCCAGAGGACCACTGAAGCTTTCTTT. Residues: CASSPSQRTTEAFF.

This clonotype appeared a few times. The V call is TRBV4-3, the J call TRBJ1-4; D gene unclear. The germline V gene encodes CDR1 LGHNA and CDR2 YSLEER. The CDR3 has 17 residues. Trimming pared 5 bases from V and 3 bases from J, leaving 19 bases between. The CDR3 reads CASSWARGSGANEKLFF. The CDR3 nucleotides read TGCGCCAGCAGCTGGGCCCGGGGATCCGGGGCTAATGAAAAACTGTTTTTT.

Many counts were recorded for this clonotype. The chain is built from TRBV20-1 and TRBJ2-1; 11 nucleotides align to TRBD2. CDR1 is DFQATT and CDR2 is SNEGSKA in the germline V gene (reference sequence). V gave up 5 bases and J gave up 0 bases; unmatched junction bases: 6. This CDR3 is built from 16 residues. The CDR3 spells CSALDSGGASYNEQFF. The DNA of the CDR3 is TGCAGTGCTTTAGATAGCGGGGGGGCCTCCTACAATGAGCAGTTCTTC.

The chain links TRBV2 to TRBJ2-1, with a tentative D call TRBD1 (5 bases). In germline, CDR1 is SNHLY, CDR2 FYNNEI. Trimming removed 6 bases at V and 7 bases at J, with 13 bases between. CDR3 size: 13 residues. CDR3: CASRRTRGNEQFF. CDR3 coding DNA: TGTGCCAGCAGGCGGACAAGGGGAAATGAGCAGTTCTTC.